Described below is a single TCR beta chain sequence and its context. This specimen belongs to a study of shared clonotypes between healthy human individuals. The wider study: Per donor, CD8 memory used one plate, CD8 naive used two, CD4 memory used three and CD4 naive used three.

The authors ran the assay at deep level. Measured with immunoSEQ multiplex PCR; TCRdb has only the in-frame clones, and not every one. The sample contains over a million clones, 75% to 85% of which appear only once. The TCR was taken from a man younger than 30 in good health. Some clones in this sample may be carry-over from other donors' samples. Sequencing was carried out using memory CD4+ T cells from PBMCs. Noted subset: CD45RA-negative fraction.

This chain's CDR3 is CAGGSDYEQYF. The CDR3 region has the DNA TGTGCTGGCGGGAGCGACTACGAGCAGTACTTC. The chain is built from TRBV10-3 and TRBJ2-7; 7 bases line up with TRBD2. Germline V gene data show CDR1 as ENHRY and CDR2 as SYGVKD. The CDR3 is 11 amino acids.